The 17 T cell receptor beta chains listed next were all sequenced from one sample in a study of CD8 T cells in Susac syndrome. RNA amounts of 0.5 to 1 ug underwent reverse transcription with random hexamers. TCRdb independently ran MiXCR on the immunoSEQ multiplex PCR reads; one entry per CDR3 protein. The top ten hold 0.1% of the sample, which has about 210,000 distinct CDR3 sequences, 85% to 95% seen once. The sequencing input was CD4+ T cells from PBMCs. The receptors stem from a human donor in good health.

This chain joins TRBV2 and TRBJ1-4; 9 bases agree with TRBD1. Trimming cost V 7 bases and J 8 bases; bases outside gene matches: 8. This CDR3 is 14 amino acids long. Germline-derived CDR1 and CDR2 are SNHLY and FYNNEI. The CDR3 coding sequence is TGTGCCAGCACCCCGGGACAGGGTAGGGAAAAACTGTTTTTT. Translating gives CASTPGQGREKLFF.

The V and J genes are TRBV14 and TRBJ2-5, with a tentative D call TRBD1 (5 bases). Per the germline V gene, CDR1 is SGHDN and CDR2 is FVKESK. The CDR3 contains 15 residues. Trimming left V 3 bases short and J 3 bases short, with 14 bases between. CDR3 sequence reads: CASSHPSNRKETQYF. As DNA, the CDR3 is TGTGCCAGCAGCCACCCCTCAAACAGGAAAGAGACCCAGTACTTC.

The rearrangement uses TRBV12-3 or TRBV12-4 and TRBJ2-7; TRBD2 is a possible D gene (5 bases). V was clipped by 5 bases and J by 2 bases, with 13 bases between them. This CDR3 region has 14 residues. The CDR3 here is CASSLYGDPYEQYF. The CDR3 DNA reads as TGTGCCAGCAGTCTTTACGGGGATCCCTACGAGCAGTACTTC.

This chain links TRBV24-1 with TRBJ2-3; TRBD2 matches at 10 bases. This CDR3 has 18 residues. With 0 bases clipped from V and 3 bases from J, the junction kept 8 bases outside the gene matches. Germline CDR1 KGHDR, CDR2 SFDVKD. The CDR3 spells CATSDLGRTSGWTDTQYF. The CDR3 bases are TGTGCCACCAGTGATTTGGGGAGGACTAGCGGTTGGACAGATACGCAGTATTTT.

The chain links TRBV12-3 or TRBV12-4 to TRBJ1-2; D ambiguous. Trimming pared 8 bases from V and 4 bases from J, leaving 8 bases between. The CDR3 totals 11 residues. DNA for the CDR3: TGTGCCAGCGGAGTAGGCTATGGCTACACCTTC. Amino acid sequence: CASGVGYGYTF.

The chain joins TRBV29-1 to TRBJ2-1, with 9 bases identical to TRBD1. CDR3 size: 13 residues. Trimming took 3 bases from V and 8 from J; bases not matched to a gene: 5. Germline CDR1 is SQVTM and CDR2 is ANQGSEA. CDR3 amino acids: CSVDTGGEYEQFF. DNA of the CDR3: TGCAGCGTTGATACAGGGGGCGAGTATGAGCAGTTCTTC.

This sequence joins TRBV20-1 and TRBJ1-5, with 8 bases identical to TRBD1. Trimming removed 8 bases from V and 5 bases from J; junction bases left unmatched: 5. The CDR3 extends over 12 amino acids. Germline V gene data show CDR1 as DFQATT and CDR2 as SNEGSKA (reference sequence). CDR3 DNA sequence: TGCAGTCCTGACAGGGGAGATCAGCCCCAGCATTTT. Amino acid sequence: CSPDRGDQPQHF.

This sequence joins TRBV28 and TRBJ2-7, with a weak D call TRBD1 (5 bases). Germline CDR1 and CDR2: MDHEN and SYDVKM. Trimming stripped 3 bases from V and 2 bases from J, with 11 bases between. The CDR3 runs 14 residues. In DNA form, the CDR3 reads TGTGCCAGCAGTTTGTATCAGGGTCCCTACGAGCAGTACGTC. Translation gives CASSLYQGPYEQYV.

CDR3 protein: CASSQDATSGVETQYF. CDR3 DNA sequence: TGTGCCAGCAGCCAAGATGCGACTAGCGGGGTCGAGACCCAGTACTTC. The V and J genes are TRBV3-1 and TRBJ2-5; 11 nucleotides align to TRBD2. Germline V CDR1 and CDR2: LGHDT, YNNKEL (reference sequence). The CDR3 is 16 amino acids. J lost 5 bases, V lost 0 bases, and 5 bases had no gene match.

This clonotype occurred once. J is TRBJ2-7 and V is TRBV27; no clear D. The V end lost 4 bases, the J end lost 7 bases, and 17 bases lay between the germline ends. CDR3 length: 14 residues. Germline V CDR1 and CDR2: MNHEY, SMNVEV (reference sequence). The CDR3 DNA reads as TGTGCCAGCAGTTCGGCGAGAACTCGCTTTGAGCAGTACGTC. Residues: CASSSARTRFEQYV.

This chain connects TRBV5-6 to TRBJ1-2; 7 nucleotides agree with TRBD1. V was pared by 3 bases and J by 5 bases, with 1 base of the junction left unmatched. CDR1 SGHDT and CDR2 YYEEEE come from the germline V gene. There are 12 residues in the CDR3. In DNA form, the CDR3 reads TGTGCCAGCAGCTCGGGACAGTATGGCTACACCTTC. It specifies CASSSGQYGYTF.

This CDR3 reads CASSSPGREGIRVAGGDTQYF. Here the CDR3 DNA reads TGTGCCAGCAGCTCACCGGGACGGGAAGGGATAAGGGTAGCGGGAGGGGATACGCAGTATTTT. V is TRBV12-3 or TRBV12-4 and J is TRBJ2-3; TRBD2 matches 11 bases. This CDR3 has 21 residues. J lost 6 bases, V lost 6 bases, and 26 bases had no gene match.

This clonotype was counted once. The V and J genes are TRBV7-3 and TRBJ2-1, with D maybe TRBD1 (5 bases). In germline, CDR1 is SGHTA, CDR2 FQGTGA. CDR3 length: 15 residues. V was shortened by 5 bases and J by 6 bases, with 17 bases between the two germline ends. CDR3 sequence (DNA): TGTGCCAGCAGCCCAGAGGCAGGGCCCTCCAATGAGCAGTTCTTC. Residues: CASSPEAGPSNEQFF.

V gene TRBV20-1 combines with J gene TRBJ1-2; D is undetermined. Germline V gene data show CDR1 as DFQATT and CDR2 as SNEGSKA (reference sequence). V lost 5 bases, J lost 2 bases, and 12 bases lay in between. The CDR3 sequence is 13 residues long. As DNA, the CDR3 is TGCAGTGCTCCAGCCGGCGGAAACTATGGCTACACCTTC. It yields the protein CSAPAGGNYGYTF.

Here the CDR3 reads CASSQDTGRGYTF. The CDR3 DNA reads TGCGCCAGCAGCCAAGATACAGGGCGAGGCTACACCTTC. The gene calls are TRBV4-1 and TRBJ1-2; possibly TRBD1 for D (6 bases). Looked up from germline, CDR1 is MGHRA and CDR2 is YSYEKL. The germline V and J ends were trimmed by 0 bases and 8 bases, with 10 bases remaining between them. This CDR3 comprises 13 residues.

V and J are TRBV11-3 and TRBJ2-7; tentative D call: TRBD2 (5 bases). The CDR3 runs 13 residues. Germline assignment: CDR1 SGHNT and CDR2 YENEEA. Trimming pared 2 bases from V and 4 bases from J, leaving 9 bases between. The DNA for the CDR3 is TGTGCCAGCAGCTTATTGGGGAGTTACGAGCAGTACTTC. This codes for CASSLLGSYEQYF.

The chain carries TRBV9 and TRBJ2-1, with TRBD1 matching 9 bases. The CDR3 is 16 residues long. In germline, CDR1 is SGDLS, CDR2 YYNGEE. J lost 6 bases, V lost 4 bases, and 11 bases had no gene match. As DNA, the CDR3 is TGTGCCAGCAGCCCTGAGACTGGACAGGGGTCCAATGAGCAGTTCTTC. This encodes CASSPETGQGSNEQFF.